This T cell receptor beta chain was captured by sequencing in a study of blood T cell repertoires in COVID-19. Individuals drawn from about 26 US areas were roughly 18 to 95 years old. Profiled with immunoSEQ multiplex PCR; TCRdb holds only in-frame clones, not every one. The table lists a few hundred thousand clones, over 80% of them singletons. V lost 3 bases and J lost 7; bases outside the gene matches: 9. In germline, CDR1 is KGHSH, CDR2 LQKENI. The CDR3 runs to 18 residues. Input material: PBMCs or T cells enriched from blood (not recorded which). The chain has TRBV18 and TRBJ2-1, with TRBD2 matching over 16 bases. The TCR was taken from a man aged 18-30 years with acute COVID-19. CDR3 sequence reads: CASSPALGLAGGRNEQFF. The CDR3 DNA reads as TGTGCCAGCTCACCTGCCCTGGGACTAGCGGGAGGGAGGAATGAGCAGTTCTTC. Combining the CDR3 with reference TRBV18 and TRBJ2-1 gives the whole variable domain NAGVMQNPRHLVRRRGQEARLRCSPMKGHSHVYWYRQLPEEGLKFMVYLQKENIIDESGMPKERFSAEFPKEGPSILRIQQVVRGDSAAYFCASSPALGLAGGRNEQFFGPGTRLTVL.